Reported below is one T cell receptor (beta chain). Libraries were prepared by immunoSEQ multiplex PCR; TCRdb keeps only in-frame clonotypes and omits some of them. The table records some 2,000,000 clones, almost 96% of them present only once. This sample was included in a study of shared clonotypes between healthy human individuals. The sample consisted of naive CD4+ T cells sorted from blood. Subset here: CD45RA+ positively selected. This receptor was obtained from a man younger than 35 in good health.

The CDR3 DNA sequence: TGCGCCAGCAGTGAGTCGGGTGCTGCAACTAATGAAAAACTGTTTTTT. This translates into CASSESGAATNEKLFF. The V call is TRBV10-2, the J call TRBJ1-4; D remains ambiguous. Looked up from germline, CDR1 is WSHSY and CDR2 is SAAADI. The CDR3 is 16 amino acids. The V end was cut by 0 bases, the J end by 0 bases, with 8 bases between.